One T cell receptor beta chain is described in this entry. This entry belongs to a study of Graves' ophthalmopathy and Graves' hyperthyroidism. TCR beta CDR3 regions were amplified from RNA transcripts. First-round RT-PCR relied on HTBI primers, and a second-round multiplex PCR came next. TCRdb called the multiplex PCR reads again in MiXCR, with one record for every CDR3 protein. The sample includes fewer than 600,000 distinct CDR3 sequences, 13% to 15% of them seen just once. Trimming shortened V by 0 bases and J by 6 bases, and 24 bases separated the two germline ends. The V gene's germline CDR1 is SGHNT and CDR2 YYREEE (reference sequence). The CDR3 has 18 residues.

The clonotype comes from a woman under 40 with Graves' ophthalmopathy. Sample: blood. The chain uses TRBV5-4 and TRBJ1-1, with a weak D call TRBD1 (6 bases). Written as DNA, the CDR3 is TGTGCCAGCAGCTTGGCCGAGGCAGGGGATCGGCAACGGGCTGAAGCTTTCTTT. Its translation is CASSLAEAGDRQRAEAFF.